The 2 T cell receptor beta chains below all came from one sample that was sequenced in a study of cytomegalovirus exposure and HLA in healthy donors. Vbeta (60) and Jbeta (13) primers were used in the PCR. Profiling relied on immunoSEQ multiplex PCR, and the TCRdb table lists in-frame clones only, not all of them. This sample yields 100,000 to 150,000 clones, of which around 77% are seen a single time; 15% to 20% belongs to the top ten. The sequenced sample consisted of PBMCs. The receptors were sampled from a man aged 50-60 years in good health and CMV-seropositive.

This rearrangement joins TRBV7-2 to TRBJ2-5; D not certain. V lost 3 bases, J lost 2 bases, and 4 bases lay in between. In germline, CDR1 is SGHTA, CDR2 FQGNSA. This CDR3 has 12 amino acids. CDR3 protein: CASSFGQETQYF. For the CDR3, the DNA is TGTGCCAGCAGCTTCGGTCAAGAGACCCAGTACTTC. The complete variable domain, with remaining parts taken from reference TRBV7-2 and TRBJ2-5, reads GAGVSQSPSNKVTEKGKDVELRCDPISGHTALYWYRQSLGQGLEFLIYFQGNSAPDKSGLPSDRFSAERTGGSVSTLTIQRTQQEDSAVYLCASSFGQETQYFGPGTRLLVL.

This clone was seen more than once but under ten times. This chain uses TRBV6-1 with TRBJ1-2, with D possibly TRBD1 on 5 matching bases. The germline V gene has CDR1 MNHNS and CDR2 SASEGT. V lost 0 bases and J lost 2, with 13 bases in between. The CDR3 spans 16 residues. Here the CDR3 DNA reads TGTGCCAGCAGTGAAGCTGCAGGGTACATCAACTATGGCTACACCTTC. Protein product: CASSEAAGYINYGYTF.